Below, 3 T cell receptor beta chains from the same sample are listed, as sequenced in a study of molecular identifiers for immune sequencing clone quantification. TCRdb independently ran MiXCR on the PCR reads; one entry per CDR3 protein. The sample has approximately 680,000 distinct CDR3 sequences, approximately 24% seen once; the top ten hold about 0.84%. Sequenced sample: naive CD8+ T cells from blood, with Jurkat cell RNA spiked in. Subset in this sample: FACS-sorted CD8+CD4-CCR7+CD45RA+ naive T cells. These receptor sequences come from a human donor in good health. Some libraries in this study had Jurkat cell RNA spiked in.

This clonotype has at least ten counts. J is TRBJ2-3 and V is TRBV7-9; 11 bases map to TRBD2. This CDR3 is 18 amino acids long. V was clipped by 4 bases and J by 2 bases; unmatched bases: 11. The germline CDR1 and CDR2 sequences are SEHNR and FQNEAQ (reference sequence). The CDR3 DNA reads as TGTGCCAGCAGCTGGGGGGACACGGGACTAGCGGTCACAGATACGCAGTATTTT. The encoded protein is CASSWGDTGLAVTDTQYF.

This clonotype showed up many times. CDR3 protein: CASSESIGSTEAFF. The CDR3 region has the DNA TGTGCCAGCAGTGAATCCATAGGCAGTACTGAAGCTTTCTTT. The gene calls are TRBV25-1 and TRBJ1-1; D gene unclear. CDR3 length equals 14 residues. The germline CDR1 and CDR2 sequences are MGHDK and SYGVNS. V lost 1 base and J lost 5, with 11 bases in between.

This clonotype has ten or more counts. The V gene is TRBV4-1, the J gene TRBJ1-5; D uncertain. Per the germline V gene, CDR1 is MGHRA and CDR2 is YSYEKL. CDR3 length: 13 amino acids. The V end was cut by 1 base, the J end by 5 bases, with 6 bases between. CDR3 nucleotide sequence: TGCGCCAGCAGCCAAGTCGGGGATCAGCCCCAGCATTTT. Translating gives CASSQVGDQPQHF.